This T cell receptor beta chain was recorded in a study of blood T cell repertoires in COVID-19. Study-level information: Specimens from acute and convalescent COVID-19 originated in the United States, Italy and Spain.

Authors' analysis steps: Reference gene primer amplification in the assay estimated nucleated cell counts. TCRdb keeps only in-frame clones here, not all; method: immunoSEQ multiplex PCR. The V and J calls and clone size are taken from that table; D and trimming were inferred from the DNA. The table has some 330,000 clones, roughly nine tenths seen once. Clinical histories supplied by participants themselves formed the basis of cohort assignment. Germline lookup yields CDR1 MDHEN and CDR2 SYDVKM. CDR3 length equals 12 residues. Trimming pared 10 bases from V and 4 bases from J, leaving 14 bases between.

This sequence originates from a woman under 40 who had recovered from COVID-19. Specimen: PBMCs or T cells enriched from blood (not recorded which). J is TRBJ2-7 and V is TRBV28, with D uncertain. For the CDR3, the DNA is TGTGCCACCTTGGTTAACGGGTACGAGCAGTACTTC. Translated, it gives CATLVNGYEQYF.